This TCR beta chain was captured by sequencing in a study of blood T cell repertoires in COVID-19. Study summary: The analysed material was cDNA or gDNA that came from T cells, B-cell-depleted T cells, or PBMCs.

TCRdb's copy holds only in-frame clones and misses some; the assay was immunoSEQ multiplex PCR. The data show about 150,000 clones, with more than 85% seen just once and 7% held by the top ten. Participants were aged about 18 to 90 years, lived in around 22 US areas, and enrolled virtually. Participant-reported clinical history was the basis for cohort assignment. Two negative PCRs, clearance, or symptom resolution characterized the recovered Cohort 3 donors. The CDR3 has 14 residues. The V end lost 3 bases, the J end lost 1 base, and 7 bases lay between the germline ends. The V gene's germline CDR1 is SGHTA and CDR2 FQGNSA.

This TCR derives from a woman aged 45-59 years who had recovered from COVID-19. The rearrangement links TRBV7-2 to TRBJ1-3; maybe TRBD1 (6 bases). The sample comprised PBMCs or T cells enriched from blood (not recorded which). Here the CDR3 DNA reads TGTGCCAGCAGCTTCGGACAGTCTGGAAACACCATATATTTT. Protein sequence: CASSFGQSGNTIYF.